The 7 T cell receptor beta chains below were found in one sample sequenced in a study of cytomegalovirus exposure and HLA in healthy donors. Both 60 Vbeta primers and 13 Jbeta primers went into the PCR. The repertoire was sequenced with immunoSEQ multiplex PCR; TCRdb's copy has only in-frame clones and lacks some. Of 150,000 to 200,000 clones listed, 80% were seen once; the top ten hold around 4.5%. Sequencing was done on a sample of PBMCs. The receptor source for this set is a man aged 30 to 39 in good health and CMV-seronegative.

V gene TRBV5-4 combines with J gene TRBJ2-7; D might be TRBD2 (6 bases). Germline CDR1 SGHNT, CDR2 YYREEE (reference sequence). V was pared by 1 base and J by 4 bases, with 12 bases between. This CDR3 has 14 residues. In DNA form, the CDR3 reads TGTGCCAGCAGCTTGATCCCGGGGGAGTACGAGCAGTACTTC. As protein: CASSLIPGEYEQYF.

This clone was counted between two and nine times. The J gene is TRBJ1-1, the V gene TRBV13; no clear D. V lost 5 bases and J 0 bases, leaving 13 bases between the germline ends. CDR1 is PRHDT and CDR2 is FYEKMQ in the germline V gene (reference sequence). There are 15 residues in the CDR3. CDR3 sequence (DNA): TGTGCCAGCAGCAATAGAGGTGCCATGAACACTGAAGCTTTCTTT. This sequence encodes CASSNRGAMNTEAFF.

This chain links TRBV4-3 with TRBJ1-2; D gene ambiguous. CDR1 and CDR2 from the germline V gene are LGHNA and YSLEER. Trimming took off 1 base at V and 4 bases at J, with 10 bases between the two ends. CDR3 length equals 14 residues. This CDR3 is CASSQASDLYGYTF. CDR3 nucleotide sequence: TGCGCCAGCAGCCAAGCCAGTGATCTCTATGGCTACACCTTC.

The V gene is TRBV6-5, the J gene TRBJ2-7; 12 nucleotides line up with TRBD1. This CDR3 spans 15 amino acids. Germline values: CDR1 MNHEY, CDR2 SVGAGI. The ends lost 5 bases at V and 3 bases at J; junction bases unmatched: 5. The CDR3 coding sequence is TGTGCCAGCAGTCCCGGGACAGGGGGCGACTACGAGCAGTACTTC. Protein: CASSPGTGGDYEQYF.

By its share, this clone is medium-sized. This chain connects TRBV4-1 to TRBJ2-4; D is undetermined. The V gene lost 4 bases and the J gene lost 5 bases, with 15 bases spanning the gap. Germline CDR1 MGHRA, CDR2 YSYEKL. The CDR3 runs 15 residues. The CDR3 DNA reads TGCGCCAGCAGCCTTTTGCCCACTACCCAAAACATTCAGTACTTC. It translates to CASSLLPTTQNIQYF.

The chain links TRBV11-2 to TRBJ2-5; 7 nucleotides align to TRBD2. The CDR3 covers 14 residues. V was pared by 7 bases and J by 2 bases, with 7 bases of the junction left unmatched. Germline V lookup: CDR1 SGHAT, CDR2 FQNNGV. CDR3 loop: CASTRAGLQETQYF. In nucleotides, the CDR3 is TGTGCCAGCACCCGAGCGGGGCTACAAGAGACCCAGTACTTC.

The rearrangement links TRBV6-1 to TRBJ2-5; possibly TRBD1 for D (6 bases). Germline values: CDR1 MNHNS, CDR2 SASEGT. This CDR3 has 14 residues. Trimming left V 1 base short and J 7 bases short, with 13 bases between. CDR3 DNA: TGTGCCAGCAGTGAAGTTGTACAGGGTGGGACCCAGTACTTC. Amino acids: CASSEVVQGGTQYF.